This paragraph reports one T cell receptor (beta chain). Germline V gene lookup returns CDR1 MNHEY and CDR2 SMNVEV (reference sequence). The CDR3 totals 15 residues. V was cut by 3 bases and J by 8 bases, with 19 bases left in between. This specimen comes from a study of blood T cell repertoires in COVID-19. The overall study: Acute and convalescent COVID-19 samples came from the United States, Italy and Spain.

TCRdb's copy holds only in-frame clones and misses some; the assay was immunoSEQ multiplex PCR. In the table there are 150,000 or so clones, around nine tenths of which are singletons. Material for sequencing was peripheral blood. The clonotype comes from a human donor in a cohort sampled during active COVID-19. The chain employs TRBV27 and TRBJ1-1; D not resolved. DNA for the CDR3: TGTGCCAGCAGTTTGGGCCCCCGCCCAGCTAAAGAAGCTTTCTTT. Residues: CASSLGPRPAKEAFF.